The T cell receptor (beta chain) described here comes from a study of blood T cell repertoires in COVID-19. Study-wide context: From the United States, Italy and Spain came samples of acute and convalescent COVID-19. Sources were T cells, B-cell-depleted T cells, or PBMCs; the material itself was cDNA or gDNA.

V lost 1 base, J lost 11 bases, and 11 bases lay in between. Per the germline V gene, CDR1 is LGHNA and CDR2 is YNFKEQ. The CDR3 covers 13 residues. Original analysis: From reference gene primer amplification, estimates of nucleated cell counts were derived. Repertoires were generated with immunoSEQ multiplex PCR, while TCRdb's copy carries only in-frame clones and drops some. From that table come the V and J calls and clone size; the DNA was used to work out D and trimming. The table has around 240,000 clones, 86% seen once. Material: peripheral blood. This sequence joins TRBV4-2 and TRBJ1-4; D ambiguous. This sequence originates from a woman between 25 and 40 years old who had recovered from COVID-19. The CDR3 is CASSQALGEKLFF. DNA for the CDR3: TGTGCCAGCAGCCAAGCCCTTGGGGAGAAACTGTTTTTT.